This TCR beta chain was captured by sequencing in a study of blood T cell repertoires in COVID-19. The repertoire was sequenced with immunoSEQ multiplex PCR; TCRdb's copy has only in-frame clones and lacks some. The profile shows some 260,000 clones, around four fifths of them singletons. With V trimmed by 0 bases and J by 0 bases, 2 bases remained unmatched. This CDR3 spans 16 amino acids. The V gene's germline CDR1 is MNHNS and CDR2 SASEGT. The sample comprised PBMCs or T cells enriched from blood (not recorded which). The sequence came from a man under 40 with acute COVID-19. This chain uses TRBV6-1 with TRBJ1-3, with 7 bases that match TRBD1. The chain's CDR3 is CASSEAYRGSGNTIYF. Here the CDR3 DNA reads TGTGCCAGCAGTGAAGCATACAGGGGCTCTGGAAACACCATATATTTT.